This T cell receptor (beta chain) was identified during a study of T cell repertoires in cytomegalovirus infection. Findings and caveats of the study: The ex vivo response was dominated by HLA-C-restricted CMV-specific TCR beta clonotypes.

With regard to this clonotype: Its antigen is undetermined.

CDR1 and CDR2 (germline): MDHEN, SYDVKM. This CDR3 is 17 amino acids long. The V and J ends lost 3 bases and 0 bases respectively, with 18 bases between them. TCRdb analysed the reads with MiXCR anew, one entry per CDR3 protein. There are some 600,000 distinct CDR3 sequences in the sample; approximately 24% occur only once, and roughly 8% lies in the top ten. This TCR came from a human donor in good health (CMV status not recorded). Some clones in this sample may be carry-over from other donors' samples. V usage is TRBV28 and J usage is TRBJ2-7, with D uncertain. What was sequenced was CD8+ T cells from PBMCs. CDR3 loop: CASSFPMDVPSSYEQYF. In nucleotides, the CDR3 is TGTGCCAGCAGTTTCCCCATGGACGTTCCGAGCTCCTACGAGCAGTACTTC. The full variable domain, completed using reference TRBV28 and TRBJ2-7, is DVKVTQSSRYLVKRTGEKVFLECVQDMDHENMFWYRQDPGLGLRLIYFSYDVKMKEKGDIPEGYSVSREKKERFSLILESASTNQTSMYLCASSFPMDVPSSYEQYFGPGTRLTVT.